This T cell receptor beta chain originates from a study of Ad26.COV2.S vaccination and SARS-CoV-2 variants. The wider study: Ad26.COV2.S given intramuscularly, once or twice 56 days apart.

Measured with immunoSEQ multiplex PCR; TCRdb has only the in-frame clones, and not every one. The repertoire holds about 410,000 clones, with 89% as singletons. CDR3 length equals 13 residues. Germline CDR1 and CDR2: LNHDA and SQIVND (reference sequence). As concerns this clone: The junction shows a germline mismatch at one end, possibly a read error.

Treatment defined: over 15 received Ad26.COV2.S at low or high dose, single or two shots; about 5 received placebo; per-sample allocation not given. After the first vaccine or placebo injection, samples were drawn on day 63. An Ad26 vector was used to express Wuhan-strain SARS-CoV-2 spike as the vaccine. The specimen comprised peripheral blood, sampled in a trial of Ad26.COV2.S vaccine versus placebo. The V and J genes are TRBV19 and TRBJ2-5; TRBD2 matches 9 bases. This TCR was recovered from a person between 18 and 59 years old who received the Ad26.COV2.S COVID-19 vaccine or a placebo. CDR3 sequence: CASTDGGREFRHF. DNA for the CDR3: TGTGCCAGTACGGATGGCGGGAGGGAATTCAGGCACTTC.